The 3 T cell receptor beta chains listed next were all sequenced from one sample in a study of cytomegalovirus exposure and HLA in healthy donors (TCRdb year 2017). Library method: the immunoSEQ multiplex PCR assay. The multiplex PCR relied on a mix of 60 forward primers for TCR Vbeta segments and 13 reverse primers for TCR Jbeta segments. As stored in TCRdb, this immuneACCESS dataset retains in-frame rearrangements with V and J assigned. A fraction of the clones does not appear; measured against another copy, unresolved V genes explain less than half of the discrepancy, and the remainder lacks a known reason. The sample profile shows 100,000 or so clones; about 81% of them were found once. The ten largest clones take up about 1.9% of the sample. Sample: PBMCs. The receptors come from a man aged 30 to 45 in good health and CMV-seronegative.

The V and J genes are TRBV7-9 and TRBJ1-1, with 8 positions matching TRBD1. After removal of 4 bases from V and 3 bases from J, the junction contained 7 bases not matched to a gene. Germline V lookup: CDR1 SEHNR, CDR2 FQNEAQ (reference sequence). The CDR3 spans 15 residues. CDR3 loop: CASSYDRGGYTEAFF. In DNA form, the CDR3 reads TGTGCCAGCAGCTATGACAGGGGAGGGTACACTGAAGCTTTCTTT.

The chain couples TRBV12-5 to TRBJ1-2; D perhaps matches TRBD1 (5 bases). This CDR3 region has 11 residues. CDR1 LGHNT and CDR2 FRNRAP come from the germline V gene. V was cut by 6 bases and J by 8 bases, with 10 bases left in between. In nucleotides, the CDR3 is TGTGCTAGTGGGATGGACAACGGCTACACCTTC. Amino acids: CASGMDNGYTF.

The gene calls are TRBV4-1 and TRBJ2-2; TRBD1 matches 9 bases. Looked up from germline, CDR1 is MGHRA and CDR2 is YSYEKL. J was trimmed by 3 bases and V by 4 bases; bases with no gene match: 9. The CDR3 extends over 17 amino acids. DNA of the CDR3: TGCGCCAGCAGCCTCCGTGGACAGGGGAGAGACACCGGGGAGCTGTTTTTT. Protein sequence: CASSLRGQGRDTGELFF.